The 5 T cell receptor beta chains in this list originate from one sample, sequenced in a study of blood T cells in healthy people across ages. It was with a sample-barcoded 5' primer and a J-beta primer mix that a second PCR of about 7 to 12 cycles was run. MiXCR, run by TCRdb on the 5' RACE reads, gives a single entry per CDR3 protein. The repertoire holds some 1,800,000 distinct CDR3 sequences, with approximately 40% as singletons. The specimen sequenced was blood. The origin of the receptors is a human donor in good health.

A single count supports this clonotype. V and J are TRBV12-3 or TRBV12-4 and TRBJ1-4, with 7 bases lining up with TRBD1. This CDR3 spans 16 amino acids. Trimming took 4 bases from V and 11 from J; bases not matched to a gene: 16. Here the CDR3 reads CASSSSTGADFGKLFF. CDR3 DNA: TGTGCCAGCAGTTCTTCCACAGGGGCCGACTTCGGGAAACTGTTTTTT.

In its sample, this clonotype was seen a few times. The V gene is TRBV12-3 or TRBV12-4, the J gene TRBJ1-6, with D possibly TRBD1 on 5 matching bases. The CDR3 totals 15 residues. Trimming took 2 bases from V and 9 from J, leaving 14 bases between them. The CDR3 DNA reads TGTGCCAGCAGTTTAACGGGTCAGGGCGGTTCACCCCTCCACTTT. Protein product: CASSLTGQGGSPLHF.

As for this clonotype: An end of the junction does not agree with germline; a read error may underlie this. The rearrangement links TRBV10-3 to TRBJ1-2, with 9 bases lining up with TRBD1. The CDR3 is 13 amino acids. Germline CDR1 reads ENHRY; CDR2 reads SYGVKD. CDR3 residues: CAISEQGALGCTF. The CDR3 bases are TGTGCCATCAGTGAACAGGGGGCTCTTGGCTGCACCTTC.

The chain combines TRBV7-9 with TRBJ2-6, with D uncertain. CDR3 length equals 15 residues. Germline loops: CDR1 SEHNR, CDR2 FQNEAQ (reference sequence). Trimming removed 4 bases at V and 0 bases at J, with 7 bases between. As DNA, the CDR3 is TGTGCCAGCAGCTCCGACACCTCTGGGGCCAACGTCCTGACTTTC. Amino acids: CASSSDTSGANVLTF.

The V call is TRBV4-3, the J call TRBJ1-2, with 8 bases fitting TRBD1. The CDR3 loop spans 16 amino acids. The V segment lost 4 bases and the J segment 0 bases; nucleotides outside the gene matches: 7. The germline CDR1 and CDR2 sequences are LGHNA and YSLEER. For the CDR3, the DNA is TGCGCCAGCAGCCGACAGGCGACAGGGGCTAACTATGGCTACACCTTC. Translation: CASSRQATGANYGYTF.